The text below deals with one T cell receptor beta chain. The sample belongs to a study of blood T cell repertoires in COVID-19. Trimming at V came to 1 base and at J to 10 bases, leaving 11 bases not matched to a gene. The CDR3 length is 16 residues. Germline V CDR1 and CDR2: LGHNA, YSLEER. This table comes from immunoSEQ multiplex PCR, and its TCRdb copy is limited to in-frame clones, with some not included. The sample holds 200,000 or so clones, approximately 80% seen once. Those enrolled, adults aged about 18 to 89 years, came from roughly 23 US areas. Symptom resolution, clearance, or two negative PCRs marked donors in Cohort 3 as recovered.

This receptor was taken from a man aged 55 to 70 who had recovered from COVID-19. The sample taken for sequencing was PBMCs or T cells enriched from blood (not recorded which). The chain uses TRBV4-3 and TRBJ2-1; 9 bases are shared with TRBD2. CDR3 nucleotides: TGCGCCAGCAGCCAAGCCCCTAGCGGGGACCTTAGGGAGCAGTTCTTC. This codes for CASSQAPSGDLREQFF.